This T cell receptor (beta chain) was sequenced in a study of cytomegalovirus exposure and HLA in healthy donors. The study, taken as a whole, reports: Around 160 TCR beta chains were listed as cytomegalovirus-associated.

PCR amplification relied on 60 Vbeta primers (plus 13 Jbeta primers). Profiling relied on immunoSEQ multiplex PCR, and the TCRdb table lists in-frame clones only, not all of them. The sample has under 130,000 clones; 76% are singletons. Per germline, CDR1 SEHNR and CDR2 FQNEAQ (reference sequence). CDR3 length: 13 amino acids. The ends lost 11 bases at V and 5 bases at J; junction bases unmatched: 10. As concerns this clone: Its target is unknown.

This TCR was sampled from a woman between 18 and 29 years old in good health and CMV-seropositive. The sequenced sample consisted of PBMCs. The V and J genes are TRBV7-9 and TRBJ2-3; 7 bases fit TRBD2. The CDR3 region is CASRSGEGDTQYF. The CDR3 DNA sequence: TGTGCCTCCAGGAGCGGGGAGGGAGATACGCAGTATTTT. Using reference TRBV7-9 and TRBJ2-3 for the parts outside the CDR3, the full variable domain is DTGVSQNPRHKITKRGQNVTFRCDPISEHNRLYWYRQTLGQGPEFLTYFQNEAQLEKSRLLSDRFSAERPKGSFSTLEIQRTEQGDSAMYLCASRSGEGDTQYFGPGTRLTVL.